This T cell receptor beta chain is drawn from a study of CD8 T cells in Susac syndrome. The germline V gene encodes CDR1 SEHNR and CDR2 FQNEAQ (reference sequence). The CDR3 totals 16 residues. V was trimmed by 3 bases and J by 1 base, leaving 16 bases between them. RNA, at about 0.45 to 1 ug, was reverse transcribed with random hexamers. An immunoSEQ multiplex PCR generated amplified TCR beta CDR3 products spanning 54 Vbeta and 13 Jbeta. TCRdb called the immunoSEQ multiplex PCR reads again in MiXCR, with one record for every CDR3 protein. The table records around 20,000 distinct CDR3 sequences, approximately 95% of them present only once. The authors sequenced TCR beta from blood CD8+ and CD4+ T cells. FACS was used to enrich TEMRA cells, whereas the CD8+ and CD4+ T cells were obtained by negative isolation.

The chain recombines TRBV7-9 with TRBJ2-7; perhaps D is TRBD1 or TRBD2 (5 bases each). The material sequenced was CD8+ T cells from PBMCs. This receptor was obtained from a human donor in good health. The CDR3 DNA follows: TGTGCCAGCAGCTTGGGGATACCGGGACCTTCCTACGAGCAGTACTTC. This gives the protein CASSLGIPGPSYEQYF.